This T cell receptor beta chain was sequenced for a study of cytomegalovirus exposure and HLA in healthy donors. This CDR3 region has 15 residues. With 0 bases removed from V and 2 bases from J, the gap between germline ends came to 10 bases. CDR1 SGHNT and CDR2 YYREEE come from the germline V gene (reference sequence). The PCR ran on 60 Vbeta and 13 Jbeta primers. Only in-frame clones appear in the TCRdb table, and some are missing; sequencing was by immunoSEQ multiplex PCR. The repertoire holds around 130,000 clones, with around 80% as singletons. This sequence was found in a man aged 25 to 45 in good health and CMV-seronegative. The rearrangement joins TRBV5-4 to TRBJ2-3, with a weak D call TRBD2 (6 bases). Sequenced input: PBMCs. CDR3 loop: CASSLASDPTDTQYF. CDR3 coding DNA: TGTGCCAGCAGCTTGGCTAGCGACCCCACAGATACGCAGTATTTT.